The 32 T cell receptor beta chains presented below share a single source sample, sequenced in a study of blood T cell repertoires in COVID-19. The repertoire was sequenced with immunoSEQ multiplex PCR; TCRdb's copy has only in-frame clones and lacks some. Among about 220,000 clones listed, roughly 85% were seen once. The sequenced sample consisted of PBMCs or T cells enriched from blood (not recorded which). The receptor set was obtained from a woman between 35 and 50 years old with acute COVID-19.

V is TRBV5-4 and J is TRBJ2-5; a weak D match, TRBD2 (5 bases). This CDR3 comprises 15 residues. V lost 1 base, J lost 2 bases, and 12 bases lay in between. Germline lookup yields CDR1 SGHNT and CDR2 YYREEE (reference sequence). CDR3 sequence: CASSLSGLLQETQYF. The CDR3 nucleotides are TGTGCCAGCAGCTTGAGCGGTCTCTTGCAAGAGACCCAGTACTTC.

The chain joins TRBV4-2 to TRBJ1-6, with D maybe TRBD1 (6 bases). V was shortened by 4 bases and J by 0 bases, with 25 bases between the two germline ends. Germline-derived CDR1 and CDR2 are LGHNA and YNFKEQ. The length of the CDR3 is 21 residues. The CDR3 sequence is CASSPRAPPAGTSSYNSPLHF. In DNA form, the CDR3 reads TGTGCCAGCAGCCCACGTGCTCCCCCGGCAGGGACAAGCTCCTATAATTCACCCCTCCACTTT.

V is TRBV7-2 and J is TRBJ2-2; 7 nucleotides agree with TRBD1. The CDR3 is 15 residues long. Germline V gene lookup returns CDR1 SGHTA and CDR2 FQGNSA. V gave up 4 bases and J gave up 1 base; unmatched junction bases: 3. As DNA, the CDR3 is TGTGCCAGCAGCTCAAGACAGGGGAACACCGGGGAGCTGTTTTTT. Translated: CASSSRQGNTGELFF. The full variable domain, with the rest looked up from reference TRBV7-2 and TRBJ2-2, is GAGVSQSPSNKVTEKGKDVELRCDPISGHTALYWYRQSLGQGLEFLIYFQGNSAPDKSGLPSDRFSAERTGGSVSTLTIQRTQQEDSAVYLCASSSRQGNTGELFFGEGSRLTVL.

The V gene is TRBV7-9, the J gene TRBJ1-1; D is uncertain. Germline V lookup: CDR1 SEHNR, CDR2 FQNEAQ (reference sequence). CDR3 size: 15 residues. Trimming shortened V by 5 bases and J by 4 bases, and 17 bases separated the two germline ends. CDR3 nucleotides: TGTGCCAGCAGCCAAAGTGGTTTGGCAGTCACTGAAGCTTTCTTT. Residues: CASSQSGLAVTEAFF.

The gene calls are TRBV5-1 and TRBJ1-4; the D gene is possibly TRBD1 (6 bases). Trimming stripped 0 bases from V and 7 bases from J, with 10 bases between. Looked up from germline, CDR1 is SGHRS and CDR2 is YFSETQ. There are 14 residues in the CDR3. The CDR3 spells CASSLGGGSEKLFF. The CDR3 nucleotides are TGCGCCAGCAGCTTGGGTGGGGGCAGTGAAAAACTGTTTTTT.

DNA of the CDR3: TGTGCCAGCAAAAGACAGGATGAAGCTTTCTTT. It translates to CASKRQDEAFF. V and J are TRBV6-5 and TRBJ1-1; D is perhaps TRBD1 (6 bases). This CDR3 is built from 11 residues. The V and J ends lost 7 bases and 7 bases respectively, with 10 bases between them. CDR1 and CDR2 (germline): MNHEY, SVGAGI.

The CDR3 region has the DNA TGTGCCAGCAGCCCTGGACTACAGGGGCACACTGAAGCTTTCTTT. As protein: CASSPGLQGHTEAFF. The genes are TRBV5-6 and TRBJ1-1; 7 nucleotides line up with TRBD1. This CDR3 region has 15 residues. The germline V gene encodes CDR1 SGHDT and CDR2 YYEEEE. Germline trimming cut 4 bases from V and 3 bases from J; bases unmatched to any gene: 9.

The rearrangement joins TRBV7-3 to TRBJ2-1; 7 bases match TRBD2. J lost 8 bases, V lost 0 bases, and 13 bases had no gene match. Looked up from germline, CDR1 is SGHTA and CDR2 is FQGTGA. The CDR3 runs to 17 residues. Here the CDR3 DNA reads TGTGCCAGCAGCTTAACGTCGACGGGGGGAGCGTACGATGAGCAGTTCTTC. Amino acids: CASSLTSTGGAYDEQFF.

The chain is built from TRBV5-1 and TRBJ1-3, with TRBD1 matching over 7 bases. Looked up from germline, CDR1 is SGHRS and CDR2 is YFSETQ. The V and J ends lost 6 bases and 0 bases, in that order; junction bases with no gene match: 0. The CDR3 runs 13 residues. In DNA form, the CDR3 reads TGCGCCAGCAAGGGGGCCTCTGGAAACACCATATATTTT. Its protein is CASKGASGNTIYF.

This chain links TRBV28 with TRBJ1-2; a possible D gene is TRBD1 (5 bases). Germline CDR1 MDHEN, CDR2 SYDVKM. The CDR3 is made up of 12 amino acids. V was clipped by 4 bases and J by 5 bases, with 8 bases between them. The CDR3 DNA sequence: TGTGCCAGCAGTTCAAGGACATATGGCTACACCTTC. This gives the protein CASSSRTYGYTF.

The V call is TRBV5-6, the J call TRBJ1-2; D may be TRBD1 (5 bases). With 5 bases removed from V and 4 bases from J, the gap between germline ends came to 18 bases. The CDR3 is 15 residues long. CDR1 is SGHDT and CDR2 is YYEEEE in the germline V gene. CDR3: CASSGGEERVYGYTF. CDR3 DNA: TGTGCCAGCAGTGGGGGGGAGGAGAGAGTCTATGGCTACACCTTC.

This clone appeared a few times. This sequence joins TRBV3-1 (or the pseudogene TRBV3-2) and TRBJ1-4, with D tentatively TRBD1 (6 bases). This CDR3 comprises 16 residues. Germline V gene sequence: CDR1 LGHDT, CDR2 YNNKEL (reference sequence). Trimming took off 4 bases at V and 2 bases at J, with 14 bases between the two ends. The CDR3 loop reads CASSPSRGTTNEKLFF. The CDR3 bases are TGTGCCAGCAGCCCTTCCAGGGGAACGACTAATGAAAAACTGTTTTTT.

This clone was counted between two and nine times. The chain employs TRBV19 and TRBJ2-7; D is undetermined. The CDR3 consists of 14 residues. From germline, CDR1 is LNHDA and CDR2 SQIVND (reference sequence). V shed 4 bases and J shed 2 bases, with 12 bases lying between them. The CDR3 bases are TGTGCCAGTAGTACCGTAGGCGGTACCTACGAGCAGTACTTC. This translates into CASSTVGGTYEQYF.

The V call is TRBV5-6, the J call TRBJ1-1; D gene ambiguous. Germline loops: CDR1 SGHDT, CDR2 YYEEEE. The CDR3 is 16 residues long. V lost 4 bases to trimming and J lost 3 bases, with 19 bases between them. The CDR3 reads CASSLGGTERDTEAFF. Written as DNA, the CDR3 is TGTGCCAGCAGCCTCGGAGGAACCGAGAGGGACACTGAAGCTTTCTTT. The full variable domain, completed using reference TRBV5-6 and TRBJ1-1, is DAGVTQSPTHLIKTRGQQVTLRCSPKSGHDTVSWYQQALGQGPQFIFQYYEEEERQRGNFPDRFSGHQFPNYSSELNVNALLLGDSALYLCASSLGGTERDTEAFFGQGTRLTVV.

The V gene is TRBV7-2, the J gene TRBJ2-3; the D gene is possibly TRBD2 (6 bases). The length of the CDR3 is 12 residues. Per germline, CDR1 SGHTA and CDR2 FQGNSA. V lost 4 bases to trimming and J lost 6 bases, with 8 bases between them. This CDR3 reads CASSSLADTQYF. The CDR3 DNA reads TGTGCCAGCAGCTCCCTAGCGGATACGCAGTATTTT.

This chain joins TRBV11-3 and TRBJ2-7, with TRBD1 identical over 8 bases. There are 15 residues in the CDR3. Germline values: CDR1 SGHNT, CDR2 YENEEA. Trimming cost V 5 bases and J 1 base; bases outside gene matches: 7. CDR3 sequence (DNA): TGTGCCAGCAGCCAGGGGAACAGGGGGTCCTACGAGCAGTACTTC. Translated: CASSQGNRGSYEQYF. The whole variable domain, filled in from reference TRBV11-3 and TRBJ2-7, reads EAGVVQSPRYKIIEKKQPVAFWCNPISGHNTLYWYLQNLGQGPELLIRYENEEAVDDSQLPKDRFSAERLKGVDSTLKIQPAELGDSAVYLCASSQGNRGSYEQYFGPGTRLTVT.

The J gene is TRBJ2-3, the V gene TRBV30, with 11 positions matching TRBD2. Trimming took 2 bases from V and 1 from J; bases not matched to a gene: 5. The germline V gene encodes CDR1 GTSNPN and CDR2 SVGIG (reference sequence). CDR3 length equals 16 residues. This CDR3 reads CAWSTTLAGGTDTQYF. In DNA, the CDR3 is TGTGCCTGGAGTACTACACTAGCGGGGGGCACAGATACGCAGTATTTT.

V is TRBV9 and J is TRBJ1-1, with D unresolved. This CDR3 comprises 13 residues. Trimming took off 3 bases at V and 0 bases at J, with 6 bases between the two ends. CDR1 and CDR2 (germline): SGDLS, YYNGEE. The CDR3 DNA is TGTGCCAGCAGCGCCGCGGTGAACACTGAAGCTTTCTTT. The encoded protein is CASSAAVNTEAFF. The complete variable domain, with remaining parts taken from reference TRBV9 and TRBJ1-1, reads DSGVTQTPKHLITATGQRVTLRCSPRSGDLSVYWYQQSLDQGLQFLIQYYNGEERAKGNILERFSAQQFPDLHSELNLSSLELGDSALYFCASSAAVNTEAFFGQGTRLTVV.

The chain joins TRBV7-9 to TRBJ1-1; TRBD1 agrees at 7 bases. In germline, CDR1 is SEHNR, CDR2 FQNEAQ (reference sequence). This CDR3 is 15 amino acids long. V lost 5 bases and J lost 0; bases outside the gene matches: 6. The CDR3: CASSVSGTVNTEAFF. CDR3 DNA sequence: TGTGCCAGCAGCGTCTCCGGGACAGTGAACACTGAAGCTTTCTTT. Filled out from reference TRBV7-9 and TRBJ1-1, the complete variable domain reads DTGVSQNPRHKITKRGQNVTFRCDPISEHNRLYWYRQTLGQGPEFLTYFQNEAQLEKSRLLSDRFSAERPKGSFSTLEIQRTEQGDSAMYLCASSVSGTVNTEAFFGQGTRLTVV.

The rearrangement joins TRBV6-6 to TRBJ1-1, with unresolved D. The CDR3 totals 16 residues. V dropped 5 bases and J dropped 1 base, with 17 bases sitting between them. Germline loops: CDR1 MNHNY, CDR2 SVGAGI (reference sequence). In DNA, the CDR3 is TGTGCCAGCAGTATCCTCGGGTCGGCGGGGAACACTGAAGCTTTCTTT. Its protein product is CASSILGSAGNTEAFF.

The rearrangement uses TRBV24-1 and TRBJ1-1; perhaps TRBD1 as D (6 bases). The CDR3 totals 12 residues. Trimming shortened V by 11 bases and J by 4 bases, and 13 bases separated the two germline ends. Germline-derived CDR1 and CDR2 are KGHDR and SFDVKD. In DNA form, the CDR3 reads TGTGCCATCGGAGGGGGGGGCACTGAAGCTTTCTTT. This translates into CAIGGGGTEAFF.

This clone appeared once. The chain carries TRBV27 and TRBJ2-1, with TRBD1 matching over 7 bases. Germline assignment: CDR1 MNHEY and CDR2 SMNVEV (reference sequence). This CDR3 is built from 14 residues. V shed 6 bases, J shed 2 bases, and the junction held 4 bases outside the gene matches. The chain's CDR3 is CASRRQGPYNEQFF. The CDR3 DNA reads as TGTGCCAGCAGGCGACAGGGACCCTACAATGAGCAGTTCTTC.

DNA of the CDR3: TGTGCCAGCAGTCTCCCCGGCCAGGGTAGGAGATCAGTGGATCAGCCCCAGCATTTT. Translating gives CASSLPGQGRRSVDQPQHF. V gene TRBV6-6 combines with J gene TRBJ1-5, with TRBD1 as a possible D gene (5 bases). Germline loops: CDR1 MNHNY, CDR2 SVGAGI (reference sequence). Trimming left V 5 bases short and J 5 bases short, with 28 bases between. The length of the CDR3 is 19 residues.

This clone was recorded at least ten times. The V call is TRBV5-6, the J call TRBJ1-1; TRBD1 aligns across 9 bases. CDR1 and CDR2 (germline): SGHDT, YYEEEE. J gave up 5 bases and V 2 bases, and 10 bases lay outside the gene matches. This CDR3 is built from 16 residues. The CDR3 sequence: CASSLRTGVRGTEAFF. The CDR3 nucleotides are TGTGCCAGCAGCTTAAGGACAGGGGTAAGGGGGACTGAAGCTTTCTTT.

Here the CDR3 DNA reads TGCGCCAGCAGCCTAGGGGAGCAGCGGGGGCTCAATGAGCAGTTCTTC. Protein: CASSLGEQRGLNEQFF. V and J are TRBV4-1 and TRBJ2-1; 8 bases are shared with TRBD2. CDR3 length equals 16 residues. Germline V lookup: CDR1 MGHRA, CDR2 YSYEKL. V trimming: 4 bases; J trimming: 6 bases; junction bases outside the gene matches: 11.

In nucleotides, the CDR3 is TGTGCCAGTAGTATCGGAACGGGACAGGGGGTAAAAGAGACCCAGTACTTC. This encodes CASSIGTGQGVKETQYF. The chain couples TRBV19 to TRBJ2-5, with 11 nucleotides matching TRBD1. With 3 bases clipped from V and 3 bases from J, the junction kept 9 bases outside the gene matches. Germline V gene data show CDR1 as LNHDA and CDR2 as SQIVND (reference sequence). The CDR3 contains 17 residues.

The chain carries TRBV19 and TRBJ2-7; 8 bases map to TRBD2. This CDR3 is 17 amino acids long. V shed 0 bases, J shed 2 bases, and the junction held 9 bases outside the gene matches. In germline, CDR1 is LNHDA, CDR2 SQIVND (reference sequence). Here the CDR3 reads CASSIDGVSGITYEQYV. CDR3 nucleotide sequence: TGTGCCAGTAGTATAGACGGGGTTAGCGGGATCACCTACGAGCAGTACGTC.

The chain recombines TRBV6-5 with TRBJ2-2, with D perhaps TRBD1 (6 bases). From germline, CDR1 is MNHEY and CDR2 SVGAGI. The CDR3 is made up of 16 amino acids. The V and J ends lost 0 bases and 1 base respectively, with 9 bases between them. The CDR3 here is CASSYSWGQNTGELFF. The CDR3 bases are TGTGCCAGCAGTTACTCATGGGGGCAGAACACCGGGGAGCTGTTTTTT.

The J gene is TRBJ1-4, the V gene TRBV14, with TRBD1 identical over 8 bases. Germline assignment: CDR1 SGHDN and CDR2 FVKESK. J was trimmed by 4 bases and V by 4 bases; bases with no gene match: 5. This CDR3 region has 15 residues. The CDR3 region has the DNA TGTGCCAGCAGCCCCGGGACAGGTTTTAATGAAAAACTGTTTTTT. Its protein is CASSPGTGFNEKLFF.

The CDR3 DNA reads as TGTGCCAGGACACAGGGCCCGGAGCAGTTCTTC. This encodes CARTQGPEQFF. The chain carries TRBV5-8 and TRBJ2-1, with a weak D call TRBD1 (6 bases). V gave up 8 bases and J gave up 10 bases, with 13 bases separating them. CDR1 is SGHTS, CDR2 YDEGEE, per germline. This CDR3 region has 11 residues.

This chain links TRBV15 with TRBJ2-4; perhaps TRBD1 as D (5 bases). Trimming removed 4 bases from V and 0 bases from J, with 25 bases in between. Germline V lookup: CDR1 LNHNV, CDR2 YYDKDF (reference sequence). This CDR3 has 20 amino acids. The CDR3 nucleotides read TGTGCCACCAGCACGCGGATAGGGGTCGCACATCAACTAGCCAAAAACATTCAGTACTTC. It is translated as CATSTRIGVAHQLAKNIQYF.

As regards this clone: Relative to the germline gene, one junction end is altered; a read error may explain this. This chain connects TRBV7-3 to TRBJ1-2, with a weak D call TRBD1 (5 bases). This CDR3 is built from 14 residues. Germline CDR1 reads SGHTA; CDR2 reads FQGTGA. CDR3 amino acids: CVSSSNGGSYGYTF. For the CDR3, the DNA is TGTGTCAGCAGCTCGAACGGGGGTAGCTATGGCTACACCTTC.